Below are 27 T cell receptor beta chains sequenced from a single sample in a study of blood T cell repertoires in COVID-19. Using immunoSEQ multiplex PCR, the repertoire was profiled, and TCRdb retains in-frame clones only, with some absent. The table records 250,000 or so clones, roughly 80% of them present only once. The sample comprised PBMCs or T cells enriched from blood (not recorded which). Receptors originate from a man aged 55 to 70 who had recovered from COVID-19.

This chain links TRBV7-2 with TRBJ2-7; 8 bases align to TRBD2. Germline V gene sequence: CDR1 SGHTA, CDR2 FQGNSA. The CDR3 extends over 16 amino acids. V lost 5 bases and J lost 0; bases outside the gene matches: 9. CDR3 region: CASSPGGAGSSYEQYF. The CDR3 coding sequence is TGTGCCAGCAGCCCCGGGGGGGCGGGGAGCTCCTACGAGCAGTACTTC.

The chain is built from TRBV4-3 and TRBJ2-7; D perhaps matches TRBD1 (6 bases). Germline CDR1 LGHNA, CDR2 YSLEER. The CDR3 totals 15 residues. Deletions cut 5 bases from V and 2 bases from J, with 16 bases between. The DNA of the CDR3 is TGCGCCAGCAGCGCAGGGGCAGCAAGACCCTACGAGCAGTACTTC. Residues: CASSAGAARPYEQYF.

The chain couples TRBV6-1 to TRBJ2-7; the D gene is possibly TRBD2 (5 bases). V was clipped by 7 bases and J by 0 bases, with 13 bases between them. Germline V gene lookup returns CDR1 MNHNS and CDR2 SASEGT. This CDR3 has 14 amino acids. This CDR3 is CASTAGAVSYEQYF. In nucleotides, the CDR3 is TGTGCCAGCACAGCCGGAGCGGTCTCCTACGAGCAGTACTTC.

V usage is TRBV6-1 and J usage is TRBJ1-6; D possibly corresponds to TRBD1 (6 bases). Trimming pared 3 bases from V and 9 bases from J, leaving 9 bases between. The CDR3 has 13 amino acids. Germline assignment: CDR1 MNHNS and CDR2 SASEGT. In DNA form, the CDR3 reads TGTGCCAGCAGTGAGGACAGAGTTTCACCCCTCCACTTT. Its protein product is CASSEDRVSPLHF.

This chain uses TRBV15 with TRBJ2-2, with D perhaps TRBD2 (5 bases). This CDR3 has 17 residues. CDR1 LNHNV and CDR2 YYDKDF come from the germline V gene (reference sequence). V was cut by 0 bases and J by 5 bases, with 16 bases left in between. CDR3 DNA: TGTGCCACCAGCAGAGATAAGCGGACCCAGAGGACCGGGGAGCTGTTTTTT. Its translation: CATSRDKRTQRTGELFF.

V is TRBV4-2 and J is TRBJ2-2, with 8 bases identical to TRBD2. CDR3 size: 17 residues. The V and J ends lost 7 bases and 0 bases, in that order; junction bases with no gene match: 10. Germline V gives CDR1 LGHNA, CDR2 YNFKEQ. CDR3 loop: CASTNWAGGSNTGELFF. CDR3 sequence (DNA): TGTGCCAGCACGAACTGGGCGGGGGGATCGAACACCGGGGAGCTGTTTTTT.

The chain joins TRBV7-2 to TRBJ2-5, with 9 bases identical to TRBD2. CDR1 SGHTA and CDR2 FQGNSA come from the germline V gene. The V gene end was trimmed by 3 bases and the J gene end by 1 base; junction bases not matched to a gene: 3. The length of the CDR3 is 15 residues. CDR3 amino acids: CASSLQRGVQETQYF. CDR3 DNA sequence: TGTGCCAGCAGCTTGCAGCGGGGGGTCCAAGAGACCCAGTACTTC.

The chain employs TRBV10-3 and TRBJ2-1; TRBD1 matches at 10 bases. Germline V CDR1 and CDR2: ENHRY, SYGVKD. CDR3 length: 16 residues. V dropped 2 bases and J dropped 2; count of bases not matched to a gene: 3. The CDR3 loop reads CAISERTGGPYNEQFF. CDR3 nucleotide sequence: TGTGCCATCAGTGAGCGGACAGGGGGGCCCTACAATGAGCAGTTCTTC.

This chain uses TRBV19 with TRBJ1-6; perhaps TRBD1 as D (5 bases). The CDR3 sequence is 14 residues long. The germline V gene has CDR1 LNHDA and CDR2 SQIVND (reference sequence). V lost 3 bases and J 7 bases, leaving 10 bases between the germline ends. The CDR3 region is CASSMAGGNSPLHF. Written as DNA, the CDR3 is TGTGCCAGTAGTATGGCGGGGGGAAATTCACCCCTCCACTTT.

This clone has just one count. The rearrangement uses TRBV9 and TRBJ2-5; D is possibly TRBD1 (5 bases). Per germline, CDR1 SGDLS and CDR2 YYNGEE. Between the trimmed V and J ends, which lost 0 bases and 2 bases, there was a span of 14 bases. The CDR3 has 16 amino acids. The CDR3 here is CASSVGGTASQETQYF. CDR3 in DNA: TGTGCCAGCAGCGTAGGGGGCACAGCGTCACAAGAGACCCAGTACTTC.

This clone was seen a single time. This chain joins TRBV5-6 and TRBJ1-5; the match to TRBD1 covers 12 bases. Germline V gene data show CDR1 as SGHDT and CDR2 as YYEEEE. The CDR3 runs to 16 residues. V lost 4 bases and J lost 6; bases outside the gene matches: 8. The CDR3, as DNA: TGTGCCAGCAGCCGAACCGGGACAGGGGGCACTCAGCCCCAGCATTTT. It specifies CASSRTGTGGTQPQHF.

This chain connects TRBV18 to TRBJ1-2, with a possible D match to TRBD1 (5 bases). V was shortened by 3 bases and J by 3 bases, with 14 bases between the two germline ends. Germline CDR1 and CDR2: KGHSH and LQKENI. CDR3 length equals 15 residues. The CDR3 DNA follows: TGTGCCAGCTCACCGATGCAGGGAGGCGACTATGGCTACACCTTC. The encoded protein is CASSPMQGGDYGYTF.

The CDR3 DNA follows: TGCGCCAGCAGGTTCGCAGGGGACAGTGAAGCTTTCTTT. Its translation is CASRFAGDSEAFF. V and J are TRBV5-1 and TRBJ1-1; 7 positions agree with TRBD1. V lost 5 bases to trimming and J lost 7 bases; unmatched junction nucleotides: 8. This CDR3 has 13 residues. Germline V lookup: CDR1 SGHRS, CDR2 YFSETQ. Looking up the rest from reference TRBV5-1 and TRBJ1-1 gives the full variable domain: KAGVTQTPRYLIKTRGQQVTLSCSPISGHRSVSWYQQTPGQGLQFLFEYFSETQRNKGNFPGRFSGRQFSNSRSEMNVSTLELGDSALYLCASRFAGDSEAFFGQGTRLTVV.

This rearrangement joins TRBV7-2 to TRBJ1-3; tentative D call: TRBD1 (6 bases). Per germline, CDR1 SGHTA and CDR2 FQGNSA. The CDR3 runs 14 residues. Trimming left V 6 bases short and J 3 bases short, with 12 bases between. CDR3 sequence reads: CASSPDRSGNTIYF. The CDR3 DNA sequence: TGTGCCAGCAGTCCCGACAGGAGTGGAAACACCATATATTTT.

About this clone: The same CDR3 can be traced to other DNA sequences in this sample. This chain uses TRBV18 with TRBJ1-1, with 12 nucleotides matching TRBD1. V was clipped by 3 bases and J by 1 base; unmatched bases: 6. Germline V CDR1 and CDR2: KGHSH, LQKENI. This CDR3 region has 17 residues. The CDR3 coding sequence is TGTGCCAGCTCACCCGGGACAGGGGGCGGATGGAACACTGAAGCTTTCTTT. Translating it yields CASSPGTGGGWNTEAFF.

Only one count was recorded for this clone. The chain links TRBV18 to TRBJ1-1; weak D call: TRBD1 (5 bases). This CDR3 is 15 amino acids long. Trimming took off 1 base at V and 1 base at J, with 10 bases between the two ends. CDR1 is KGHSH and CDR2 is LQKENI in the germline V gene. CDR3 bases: TGTGCCAGCTCACCACAGAGACAGTCGAACACTGAAGCTTTCTTT. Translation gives CASSPQRQSNTEAFF.

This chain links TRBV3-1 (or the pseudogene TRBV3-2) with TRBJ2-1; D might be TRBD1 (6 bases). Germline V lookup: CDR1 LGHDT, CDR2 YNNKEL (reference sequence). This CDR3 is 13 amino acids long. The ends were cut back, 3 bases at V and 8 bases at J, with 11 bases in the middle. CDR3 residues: CASSQHRDDEQFF. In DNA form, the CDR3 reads TGTGCCAGCAGCCAGCACAGGGACGATGAGCAGTTCTTC.

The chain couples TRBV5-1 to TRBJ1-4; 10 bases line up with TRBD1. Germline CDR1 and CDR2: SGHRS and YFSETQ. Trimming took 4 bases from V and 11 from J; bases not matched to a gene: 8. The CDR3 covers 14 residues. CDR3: CASSTRTGGEKLFF. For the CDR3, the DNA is TGCGCCAGCAGCACCAGGACAGGGGGTGAGAAACTGTTTTTT.

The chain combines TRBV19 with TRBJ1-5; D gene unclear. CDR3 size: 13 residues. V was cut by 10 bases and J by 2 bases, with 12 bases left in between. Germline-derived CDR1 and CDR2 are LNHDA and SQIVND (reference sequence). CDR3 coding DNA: TGTGCCACCTCTTTGTCTGGCAATCAGCCCCAGCATTTT. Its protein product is CATSLSGNQPQHF. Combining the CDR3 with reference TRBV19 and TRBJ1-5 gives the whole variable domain DGGITQSPKYLFRKEGQNVTLSCEQNLNHDAMYWYRQDPGQGLRLIYYSQIVNDFQKGDIAEGYSVSREKKESFPLTVTSAQKNPTAFYLCATSLSGNQPQHFGDGTRLSIL.

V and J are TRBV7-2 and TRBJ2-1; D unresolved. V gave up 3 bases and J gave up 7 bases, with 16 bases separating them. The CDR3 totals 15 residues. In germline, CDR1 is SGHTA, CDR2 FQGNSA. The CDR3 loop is CASSFNILPGNEQFF. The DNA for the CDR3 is TGTGCCAGCAGCTTTAATATACTCCCCGGGAATGAGCAGTTCTTC.

The CDR3 sequence: CASSISDRGRRGYTF. In nucleotides, the CDR3 is TGTGCCAGTAGTATAAGCGACAGGGGGCGGAGAGGCTACACCTTC. This chain joins TRBV19 and TRBJ1-2; TRBD1 matches 10 bases. Germline V CDR1 and CDR2: LNHDA, SQIVND (reference sequence). V lost 2 bases to trimming and J lost 8 bases; unmatched junction nucleotides: 8. CDR3 length: 15 residues.

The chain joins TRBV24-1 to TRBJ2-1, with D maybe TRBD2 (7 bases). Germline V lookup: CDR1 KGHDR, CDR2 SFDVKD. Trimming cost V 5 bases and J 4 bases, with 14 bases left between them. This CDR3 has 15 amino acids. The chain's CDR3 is CATSGEGGPYNEQFF. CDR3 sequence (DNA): TGTGCCACCAGTGGGGAGGGGGGGCCTTACAATGAGCAGTTCTTC.

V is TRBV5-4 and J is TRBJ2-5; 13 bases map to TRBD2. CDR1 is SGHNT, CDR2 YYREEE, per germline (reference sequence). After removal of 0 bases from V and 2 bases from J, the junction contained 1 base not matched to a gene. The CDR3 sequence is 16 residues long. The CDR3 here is CASSLALAGGQETQYF. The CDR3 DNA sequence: TGTGCCAGCAGCTTGGCACTAGCGGGGGGGCAAGAGACCCAGTACTTC.

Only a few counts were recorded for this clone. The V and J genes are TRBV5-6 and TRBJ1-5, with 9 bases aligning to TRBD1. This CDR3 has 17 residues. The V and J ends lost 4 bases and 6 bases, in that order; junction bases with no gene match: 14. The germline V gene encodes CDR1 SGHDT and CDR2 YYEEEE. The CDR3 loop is CASSHRKRQGGGQPQHF. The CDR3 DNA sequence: TGTGCCAGCAGCCACCGGAAACGACAGGGGGGAGGTCAGCCCCAGCATTTT.

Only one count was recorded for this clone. CDR3 sequence (DNA): TGTGCCAGCAGCTTAAGTATGGGGCAGGTCACAGATACGCAGTATTTT. It translates to CASSLSMGQVTDTQYF. J is TRBJ2-3 and V is TRBV7-2, with D possibly TRBD1 on 5 matching bases. Germline V gene data show CDR1 as SGHTA and CDR2 as FQGNSA. V lost 2 bases and J lost 2, with 14 bases in between. The CDR3 consists of 16 residues.

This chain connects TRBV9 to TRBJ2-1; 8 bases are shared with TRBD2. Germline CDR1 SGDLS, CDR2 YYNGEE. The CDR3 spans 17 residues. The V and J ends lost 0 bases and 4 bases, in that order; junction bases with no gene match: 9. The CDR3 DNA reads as TGTGCCAGCAGCGTAGGGGGCCTCTCTAGCGGGTACAATGAGCAGTTCTTC. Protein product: CASSVGGLSSGYNEQFF. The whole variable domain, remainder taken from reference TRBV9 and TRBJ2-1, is DSGVTQTPKHLITATGQRVTLRCSPRSGDLSVYWYQQSLDQGLQFLIQYYNGEERAKGNILERFSAQQFPDLHSELNLSSLELGDSALYFCASSVGGLSSGYNEQFFGPGTRLTVL.

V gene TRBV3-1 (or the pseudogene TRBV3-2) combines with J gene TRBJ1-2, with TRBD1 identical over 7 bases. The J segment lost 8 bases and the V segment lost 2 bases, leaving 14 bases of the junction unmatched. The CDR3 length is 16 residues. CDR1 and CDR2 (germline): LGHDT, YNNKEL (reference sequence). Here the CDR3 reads CASSQLVGGSPVGYTF. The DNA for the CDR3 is TGTGCCAGCAGCCAATTGGTAGGGGGCTCTCCGGTGGGCTACACCTTC.